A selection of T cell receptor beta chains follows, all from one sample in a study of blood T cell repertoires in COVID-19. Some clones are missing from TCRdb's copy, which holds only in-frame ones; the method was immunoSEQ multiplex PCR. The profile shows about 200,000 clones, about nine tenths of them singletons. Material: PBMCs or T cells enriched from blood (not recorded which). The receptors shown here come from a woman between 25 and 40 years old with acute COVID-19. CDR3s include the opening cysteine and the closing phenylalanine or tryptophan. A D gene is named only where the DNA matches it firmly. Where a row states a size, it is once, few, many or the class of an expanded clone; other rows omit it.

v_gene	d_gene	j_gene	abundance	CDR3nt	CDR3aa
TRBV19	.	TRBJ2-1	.	TGTGCCAGTAGTTCCCTCCCGGGACTCTACAATGAGCAGTTCTTC	CASSSLPGLYNEQFF
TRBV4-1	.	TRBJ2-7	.	TGCGCCAGCAGCCAAAACAATGGAGGTCGGGACGAGCAGTACTTC	CASSQNNGGRDEQYF
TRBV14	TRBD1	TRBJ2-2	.	TGTGCCAGCAGCCAATTGGGACAGGGCAGCGGGGAGCTGTTTTTT	CASSQLGQGSGELFF
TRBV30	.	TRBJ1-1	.	TGTGCCTGGAGCGAGCAGGAGGGCACTGAAGCTTTCTTT	CAWSEQEGTEAFF
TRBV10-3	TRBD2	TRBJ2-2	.	TGTGCCATCGGGGAGGGTAGCGCGAACACCGGGGAGCTGTTTTTT	CAIGEGSANTGELFF
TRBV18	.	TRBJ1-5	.	TGTGCCAGCTCACCAATCAAAGGGGGAAATCAGCCCCAGCATTTT	CASSPIKGGNQPQHF
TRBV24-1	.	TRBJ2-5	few	TGTGCCACCAGTGACTCGGAGACCCAGTACTTC	CATSDSETQYF
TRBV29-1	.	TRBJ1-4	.	TGCAGCGTTGGACCAGGGACTTCTGCAACTAATGAAAAACTGTTTTTT	CSVGPGTSATNEKLFF
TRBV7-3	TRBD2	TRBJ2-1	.	TGTGCCAGCAGCCCCGGGGGGTGGGAAACGGGACGGGATGAGCAGTTCTTC	CASSPGGWETGRDEQFF
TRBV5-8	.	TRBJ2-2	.	TGTGCCAGCAGCCAGGAAAACTCCGGGGAGCTGTTTTTT	CASSQENSGELFF
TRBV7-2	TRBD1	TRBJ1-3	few	TGTGCCAGCTTAGGACAGGGGCAGGGATACTCTGGAAACACCATATATTTT	CASLGQGQGYSGNTIYF
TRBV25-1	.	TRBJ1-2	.	TGTGCCAGCAGTGAAGAGGGTCCCCGGTATGGCTACACCTTC	CASSEEGPRYGYTF
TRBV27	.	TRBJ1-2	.	TGTGCCAGCAAGGTCTTTGGCGGCCCCTATGGCTACACCTTT	CASKVFGGPYGYTF
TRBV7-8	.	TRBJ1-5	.	TGTGCCAGCAGTAAGCAGGGTCGGCAGCTCAATCAGCCCCAGCATTTT	CASSKQGRQLNQPQHF
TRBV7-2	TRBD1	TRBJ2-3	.	TGTGCCAGCGCTAGAACCGCGGGACAGGGAAAAGTAGATACGCAGTATTTT	CASARTAGQGKVDTQYF
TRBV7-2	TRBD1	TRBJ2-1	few	TGTGCCAGCAGCTTAGTGGGACAGAAACGAAATGAGCAGTTCTTC	CASSLVGQKRNEQFF
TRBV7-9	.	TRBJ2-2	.	TGTGCCAGCAGCCCTGACACCGGGGAGCTGTTTTTT	CASSPDTGELFF
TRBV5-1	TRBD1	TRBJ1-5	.	TGCGCCAGCAGCTATACAGGGGTTGGGAATCAGCCCCAGCATTTT	CASSYTGVGNQPQHF
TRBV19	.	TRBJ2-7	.	TGTGCCAGTAGTAAGTCTAGCCCTCCCTACGAGCAGTACTTC	CASSKSSPPYEQYF
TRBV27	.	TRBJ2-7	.	TGTGCCAGCAGTCCTCGTGGAGGCTCCTACGAGCAGTACTTC	CASSPRGGSYEQYF
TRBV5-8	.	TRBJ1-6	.	TGTGCCAGCAGCTATATTTATTGGACAGTGAAGTATAATTCACCCCTCCACTTT	CASSYIYWTVKYNSPLHF
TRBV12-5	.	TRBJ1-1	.	TGTGCCGAACAGGGGAACACTGAAGCTTTCTTT	CAEQGNTEAFF